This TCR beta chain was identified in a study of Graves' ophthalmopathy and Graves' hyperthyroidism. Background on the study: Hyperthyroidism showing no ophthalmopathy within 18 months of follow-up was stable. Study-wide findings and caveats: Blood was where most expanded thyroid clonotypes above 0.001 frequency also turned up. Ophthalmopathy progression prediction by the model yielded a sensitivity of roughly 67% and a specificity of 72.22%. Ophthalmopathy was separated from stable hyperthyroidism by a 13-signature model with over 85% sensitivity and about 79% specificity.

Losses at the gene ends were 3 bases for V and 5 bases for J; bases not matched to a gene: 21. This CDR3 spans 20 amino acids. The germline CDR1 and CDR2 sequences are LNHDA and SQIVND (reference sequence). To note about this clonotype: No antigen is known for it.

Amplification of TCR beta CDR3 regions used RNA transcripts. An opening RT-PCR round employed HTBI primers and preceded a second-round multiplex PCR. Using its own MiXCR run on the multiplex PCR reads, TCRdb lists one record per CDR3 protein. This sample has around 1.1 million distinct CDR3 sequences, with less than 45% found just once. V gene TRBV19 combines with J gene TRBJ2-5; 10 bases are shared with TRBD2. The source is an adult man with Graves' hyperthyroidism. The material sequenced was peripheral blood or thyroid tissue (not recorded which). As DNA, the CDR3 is TGTGCCAGTAGTATTTTCTACGGAGGGACCTTAGCGGGAGGTTGGGAGACCCAGTACTTC. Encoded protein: CASSIFYGGTLAGGWETQYF.